This T cell receptor beta chain was documented in a study of control samples from healthy donors and cancer patients. Libraries were prepared by immunoSEQ multiplex PCR; TCRdb keeps only in-frame clonotypes and omits some of them. The sample includes under 200,000 clones, about 90% of them seen just once. Germline CDR1 and CDR2: KGHSH and LQKENI. The CDR3 is 14 amino acids. The V end lost 1 base, the J end lost 2 bases, and 9 bases lay between the germline ends. The chain couples TRBV18 to TRBJ2-7; D remains unclear. This sequence was found in a woman in her twenties or thirties in good health. Material for sequencing was blood. CDR3 sequence (DNA): TGTGCCAGCTCACCACGACTGGGCACCTACGAGCAGTACTTC. Translated, it gives CASSPRLGTYEQYF.